The entry that follows covers one T cell receptor (beta chain) sequence. The data are from a study of blood T cell repertoires in COVID-19. Background on the study: Researchers got acute and convalescent COVID-19 samples from the United States, Italy and Spain. PBMCs, B-cell-depleted T cells, or T cells provided the cDNA or gDNA that made up the material.

The V gene's germline CDR1 is LNHDA and CDR2 SQIVND (reference sequence). The J segment lost 2 bases and the V segment lost 5 bases, leaving 9 bases of the junction unmatched. The length of the CDR3 is 17 residues. In the authors' workflow: Estimates of nucleated cell counts were drawn from the amplification of reference gene primers. The method was immunoSEQ multiplex PCR; TCRdb's version includes in-frame clones alone and lacks a portion of them. V and J calls and clone size are given by that table; D and trimming were obtained from the DNA. This table has 250,000 or so clones, roughly nine tenths appearing once.

Sequencing input: peripheral blood. The J gene is TRBJ2-3, the V gene TRBV19, with 11 bases lining up with TRBD2. This TCR was sampled from a woman aged 35 to 49 who had recovered from COVID-19. DNA of the CDR3: TGTGCCAGTAGTCCACTCGGACTAGCGGGCACCACAGATACGCAGTATTTT. Translation gives CASSPLGLAGTTDTQYF.